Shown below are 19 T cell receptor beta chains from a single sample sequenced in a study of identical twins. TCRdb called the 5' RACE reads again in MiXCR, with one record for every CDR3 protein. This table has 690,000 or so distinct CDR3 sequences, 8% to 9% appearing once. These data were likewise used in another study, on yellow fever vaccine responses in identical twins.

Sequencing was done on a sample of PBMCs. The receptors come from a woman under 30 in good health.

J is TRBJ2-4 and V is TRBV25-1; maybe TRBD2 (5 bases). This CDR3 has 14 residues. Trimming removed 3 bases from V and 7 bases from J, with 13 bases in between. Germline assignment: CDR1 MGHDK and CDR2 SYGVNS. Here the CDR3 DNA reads TGTGCCAGCAGTGAGCCGGGATTCACCAACATTCAGTACTTC. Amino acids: CASSEPGFTNIQYF.

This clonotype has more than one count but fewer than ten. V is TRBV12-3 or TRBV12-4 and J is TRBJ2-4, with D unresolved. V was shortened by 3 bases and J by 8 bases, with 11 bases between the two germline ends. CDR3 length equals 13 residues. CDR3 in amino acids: CASSLGPQDIQYF. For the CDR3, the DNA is TGTGCCAGCAGTTTGGGCCCTCAGGACATTCAGTACTTC.

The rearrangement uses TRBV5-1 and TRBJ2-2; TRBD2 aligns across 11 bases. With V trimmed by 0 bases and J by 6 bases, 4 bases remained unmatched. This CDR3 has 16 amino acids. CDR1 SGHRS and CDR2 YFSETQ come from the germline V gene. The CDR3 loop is CASSLEPGLAAGELFF. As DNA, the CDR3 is TGCGCCAGCAGCTTGGAGCCGGGACTAGCGGCCGGGGAGCTGTTTTTT.

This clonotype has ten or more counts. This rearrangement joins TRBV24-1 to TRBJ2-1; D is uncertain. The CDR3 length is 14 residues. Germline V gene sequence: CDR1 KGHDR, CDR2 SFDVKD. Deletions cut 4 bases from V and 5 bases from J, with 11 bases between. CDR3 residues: CATSDADKDNEQFF. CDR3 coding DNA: TGTGCCACCAGTGACGCCGACAAGGACAATGAGCAGTTCTTC.

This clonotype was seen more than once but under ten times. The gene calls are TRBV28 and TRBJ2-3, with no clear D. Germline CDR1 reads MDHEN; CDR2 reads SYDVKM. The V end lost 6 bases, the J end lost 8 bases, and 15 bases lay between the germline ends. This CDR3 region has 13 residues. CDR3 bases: TGTGCCAGCAGGCTAAGCCTTCTGGGTACGCAGTATTTT. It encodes CASRLSLLGTQYF.

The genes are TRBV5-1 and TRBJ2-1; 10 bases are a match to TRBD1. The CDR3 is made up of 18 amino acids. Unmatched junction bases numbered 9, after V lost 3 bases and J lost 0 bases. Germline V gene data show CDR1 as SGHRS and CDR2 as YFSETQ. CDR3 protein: CASSSGTGARSSYNEQFF. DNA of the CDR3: TGCGCCAGCAGCTCCGGGACAGGGGCTAGGAGCTCCTACAATGAGCAGTTCTTC.

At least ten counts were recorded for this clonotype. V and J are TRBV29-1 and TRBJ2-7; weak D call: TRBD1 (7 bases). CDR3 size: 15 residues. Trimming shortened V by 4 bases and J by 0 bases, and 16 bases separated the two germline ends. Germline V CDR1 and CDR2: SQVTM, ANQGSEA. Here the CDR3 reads CSVVPAGQFSYEQYF. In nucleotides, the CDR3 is TGCAGCGTTGTTCCGGCGGGACAGTTCTCCTACGAGCAGTACTTC.

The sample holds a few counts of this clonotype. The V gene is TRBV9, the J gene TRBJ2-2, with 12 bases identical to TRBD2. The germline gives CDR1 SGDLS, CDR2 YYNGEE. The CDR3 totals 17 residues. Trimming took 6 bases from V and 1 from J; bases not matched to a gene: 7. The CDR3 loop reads CASTREGLAGNTGELFF. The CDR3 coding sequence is TGTGCCAGCACCAGAGAGGGACTAGCGGGGAACACCGGGGAGCTGTTTTTT.

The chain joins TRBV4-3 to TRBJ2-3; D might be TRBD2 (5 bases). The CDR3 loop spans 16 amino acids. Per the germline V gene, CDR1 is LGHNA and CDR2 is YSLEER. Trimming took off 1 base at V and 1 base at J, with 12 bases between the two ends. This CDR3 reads CASSQASGFGTDTQYF. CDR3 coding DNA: TGCGCCAGCAGCCAAGCCAGCGGATTCGGCACAGATACGCAGTATTTT.

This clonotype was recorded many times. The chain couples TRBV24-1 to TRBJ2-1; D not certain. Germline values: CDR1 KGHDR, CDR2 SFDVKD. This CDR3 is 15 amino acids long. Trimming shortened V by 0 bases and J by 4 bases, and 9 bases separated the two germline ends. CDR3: CATSDLNPLYNEQFF. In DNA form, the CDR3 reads TGTGCCACCAGTGATTTGAATCCCCTTTACAATGAGCAGTTCTTC.

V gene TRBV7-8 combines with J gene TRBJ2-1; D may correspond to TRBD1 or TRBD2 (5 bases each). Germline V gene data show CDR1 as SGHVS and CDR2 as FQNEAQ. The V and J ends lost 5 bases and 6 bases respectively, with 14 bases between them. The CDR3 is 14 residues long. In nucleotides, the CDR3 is TGTGCCAGCAGCCTCTGGGGACGCCTCAATGAGCAGTTCTTC. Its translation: CASSLWGRLNEQFF.

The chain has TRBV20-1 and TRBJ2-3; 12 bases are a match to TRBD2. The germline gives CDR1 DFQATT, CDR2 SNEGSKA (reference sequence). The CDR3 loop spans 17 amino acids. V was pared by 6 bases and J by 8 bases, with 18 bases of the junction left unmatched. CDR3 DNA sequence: TGCAGTGCCCTACTTCTGGGACTAGCGGGTCATGGCGGTACGCAGTATTTT. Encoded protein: CSALLLGLAGHGGTQYF.

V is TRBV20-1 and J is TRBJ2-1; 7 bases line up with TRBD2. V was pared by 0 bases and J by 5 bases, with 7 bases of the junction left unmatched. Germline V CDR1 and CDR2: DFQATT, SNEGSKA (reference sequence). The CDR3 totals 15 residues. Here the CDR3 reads CSARDLASGNNEQFF. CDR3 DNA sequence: TGCAGTGCTAGAGATCTGGCTAGCGGTAACAATGAGCAGTTCTTC.

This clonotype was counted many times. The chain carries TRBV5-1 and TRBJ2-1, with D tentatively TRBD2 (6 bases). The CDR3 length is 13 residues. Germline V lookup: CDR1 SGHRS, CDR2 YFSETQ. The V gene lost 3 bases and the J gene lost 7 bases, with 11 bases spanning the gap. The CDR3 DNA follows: TGCGCCAGCAGCTGGAGGCGGGAAAATGAGCAGTTCTTC. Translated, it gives CASSWRRENEQFF.

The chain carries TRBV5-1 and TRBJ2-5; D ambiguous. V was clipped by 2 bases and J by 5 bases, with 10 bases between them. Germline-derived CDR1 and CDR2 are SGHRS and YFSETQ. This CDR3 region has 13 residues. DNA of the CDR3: TGCGCCAGCAGCTTAAACTATGTGGAGACCCAGTACTTC. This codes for CASSLNYVETQYF.

The chain's CDR3 is CASRRDPGGDYGYTF. The DNA of the CDR3 is TGTGCCAGCAGACGAGACCCGGGCGGGGACTATGGCTACACCTTC. The V call is TRBV6-1, the J call TRBJ1-2; D not certain. The germline V gene encodes CDR1 MNHNS and CDR2 SASEGT. V lost 6 bases and J 3 bases, leaving 17 bases between the germline ends. CDR3 length equals 15 residues.

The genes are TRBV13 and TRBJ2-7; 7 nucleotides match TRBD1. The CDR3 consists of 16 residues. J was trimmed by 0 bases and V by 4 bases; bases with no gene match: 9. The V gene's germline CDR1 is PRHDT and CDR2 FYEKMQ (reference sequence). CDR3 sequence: CASSSPSGQYSYEQYF. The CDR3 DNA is TGTGCCAGCAGCTCTCCCTCGGGACAGTACTCCTACGAGCAGTACTTC.

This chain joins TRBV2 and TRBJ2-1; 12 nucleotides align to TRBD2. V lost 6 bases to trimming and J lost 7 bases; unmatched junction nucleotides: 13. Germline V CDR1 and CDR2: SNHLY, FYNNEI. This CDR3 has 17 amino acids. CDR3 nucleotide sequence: TGTGCCAGCAGCCAAATTGACGAACTAGCGGGGGGTAATGAGCAGTTCTTC. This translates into CASSQIDELAGGNEQFF.

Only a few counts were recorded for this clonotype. The CDR3 loop reads CASARGGFSGANVLTF. Here the CDR3 DNA reads TGTGCCAGTGCGAGAGGAGGGTTCTCTGGGGCCAACGTCCTGACTTTC. V usage is TRBV11-2 and J usage is TRBJ2-6; tentatively, D is TRBD2 (6 bases). The CDR3 covers 16 residues. CDR1 is SGHAT and CDR2 is FQNNGV in the germline V gene. V dropped 9 bases and J dropped 0 bases, with 15 bases sitting between them.